This T cell receptor beta chain was obtained from a study of cytomegalovirus exposure and HLA in healthy donors. V shed 2 bases and J shed 3 bases, with 11 bases lying between them. This CDR3 is built from 15 residues. CDR1 is MNHEY and CDR2 is SVGAGI in the germline V gene. Both 60 Vbeta primers and 13 Jbeta primers went into the PCR. Assay used: immunoSEQ multiplex PCR; TCRdb lists only in-frame clones, some missing. The sample carries more than 100,000 clones, approximately 8.9% recorded once. The clonotype comes from a woman aged 40 to 55 in good health and CMV-seropositive. The rearrangement uses TRBV6-5 and TRBJ2-1, with D hard to call. Sequencing was performed on PBMCs. For the CDR3, the DNA is TGTGCCAGCAGTTACGGTAGTAGCTTCTACAATGAGCAGTTCTTC. It yields the protein CASSYGSSFYNEQFF.